This T cell receptor beta chain was recorded in a study of yellow fever vaccine responses in identical twins. Study outcomes and limitations: Reported findings indicate that twins' vaccine T cell responses seemed partially convergent, partially personalized.

This clonotype was recorded only once. Its antigen is unidentified. TCRdb reprocessed the RT-PCR reads with MiXCR, giving one entry per CDR3 protein. The top ten clones hold 1.5% to 2% of a sample with roughly 3,500 distinct CDR3 sequences, 70% to 90% of them seen once. CDR1 SNHLY and CDR2 FYNNEI come from the germline V gene. Deletions cut 11 bases from V and 2 bases from J, with 13 bases between. This CDR3 region has 12 residues. Sample: T cells from blood (PBMCs), unsorted or a sorted subset (not recorded which), taken before or after yellow fever vaccination (not recorded which). This chain connects TRBV2 to TRBJ2-7; D remains ambiguous. The TCR comes from a woman between 18 and 29 years old who received the yellow fever vaccine. CDR3 nucleotides: TGTGCCGGAACCGGCGAGACCTACGAGCAGTACTTC. Residues: CAGTGETYEQYF.